This TCR beta chain was recorded in a study of tumor-infiltrating lymphocytes in primary liver carcinoma. Germline V gene data show CDR1 as SGHAT and CDR2 as FQNNGV. The CDR3 covers 14 residues. Note on this clonotype: One end of the junction does not line up with germline, which may come from a read error.

TCR beta cDNA came from about 0.55 ug total RNA, primed with a constant-region primer. What produced the TCR beta libraries was three nested multiplex PCR rounds using slightly modified ARM-PCR. The opening two PCR rounds, 10 cycles each, paired TRBV1-TRBV30 forward primers with a C-beta reverse primer. MiXCR, applied by TCRdb to the multiplex PCR reads, yields one record per CDR3 protein. In the table there are tens of thousands of distinct CDR3 sequences, approximately 78% of which are singletons. DNA and RNA were both co-extracted from around 20-30 mg of bulk tissue that had not been sorted. The chain links TRBV11-2 to TRBJ2-7; tentative D call: TRBD2 (5 bases). The material sequenced was liver tumor tissue from sampling region 3. The subset is: tumor region T3, left-lateral pole. This receptor was taken from a man aged 35-49 years with primary liver carcinoma and hepatitis B virus infection. The CDR3 region is CTSGLDLGGWEQCF. The CDR3 DNA follows: TGTACCAGCGGCTTAGATCTTGGTGGATGGGAGCAGTGCTTC.